The rows below give T cell receptor beta chains drawn from one sample of a study of T cells in tumors after PD-1 blockade. The repertoire was sequenced with immunoSEQ multiplex PCR; TCRdb's copy has only in-frame clones and lacks some. The sample has around 7,000 clones, nearly 70% seen once. Sequencing used tumor tissue, obtained after anti-PD-1 treatment. These receptors all come from a human donor with basal cell carcinoma. The CDR3 runs from the conserved cysteine through the conserved F or W. A D gene is named only where the DNA matches it firmly. Expanded clones get a size class; other rows say once, few or many, or leave the size out.

J,V,D,size,DNA,CDR3
TRBJ2-3,TRBV20-1,NA,NA,TGCAGTGCTGCGAGGGATACGCAGTATTTT,CSAARDTQYF
TRBJ1-4,TRBV27,TRBD1,NA,TGTGCCAGCAGTTTAGGAGGGGGCGGTGAAAAACTGTTTTTT,CASSLGGGGEKLFF
TRBJ1-6,TRBV3-1/TRBV3-2,TRBD1,NA,TGTGCCAGCAGCCCTACCGGGACAGGGGTTTCACCCCTCCACTTT,CASSPTGTGVSPLHF
TRBJ2-7,TRBV7-3,NA,NA,TGTGCCAGCAGCTTATTTTGGTGGGAGGACAGTGCGGACGAGCAGTACTTC,CASSLFWWEDSADEQYF
TRBJ2-7,TRBV5-1,NA,few,TGCGCCAGCAGCTTGGCCGGCGGGACCGAGCAGTACTTC,CASSLAGGTEQYF
TRBJ2-2,TRBV5-4,NA,NA,TGTGCCAGCAGCCCCGCAGCCAGGGTGGGGGAGCTGTTTTTT,CASSPAARVGELFF
TRBJ1-3,TRBV29-1,TRBD1,NA,TGCAGCGTTGATTCGGGACAGGGTGGCCGCACCATATATTTT,CSVDSGQGGRTIYF
TRBJ2-2,TRBV10-3,NA,NA,TGTGCCATCAGTGAGTGGCCCGGGGAGCTGTTTTTT,CAISEWPGELFF
TRBJ2-5,TRBV20-1,TRBD2,NA,TGCAGTGCTAGTTCGACTAGCGGGGCGGGAGAGACCCAGTACTTC,CSASSTSGAGETQYF
TRBJ2-7,TRBV18,NA,NA,TGTGCCAGCTCACCACTAGCGGACTCCTACGAGCAGTACTTC,CASSPLADSYEQYF
TRBJ2-1,TRBV2,NA,NA,TGTCCCAGCTGTGAAGGGGGGGCGGGGGCGGGGAGCTCCTACAATGAGCAGTTCTTC,CPSCEGGAGAGSSYNEQFF
TRBJ2-7,TRBV5-1,NA,NA,TGCGCCAGTGGCCAGGGTCCCTACGAGCAGTACTTC,CASGQGPYEQYF
TRBJ2-1,TRBV6-5,TRBD1,once,TGTGCCAGCAGTTTGGACAGGGGATCCTACAATGAGCAGTTCTTC,CASSLDRGSYNEQFF
TRBJ2-7,TRBV3-1/TRBV3-2,NA,medium-sized,TGTGCCAGCAGCCAAAAGCCTCGTCCTTACGAGCAGTACTTC,CASSQKPRPYEQYF
TRBJ1-5,TRBV4-2,NA,NA,TGTGCCAGCAGCCAAGATGGGACGGGTAATCAGCCCCAGCATTTT,CASSQDGTGNQPQHF
TRBJ1-3,TRBV27,NA,NA,TGTGCCAGCAGTCCTACTGGGGGGGCCAGCTCTGGAAACACCATATATTTT,CASSPTGGASSGNTIYF
TRBJ2-1,TRBV9,TRBD2,NA,TGTGCCAGCAGCGTCGCGGGGGCCTACAATGAGCAGTTCTTC,CASSVAGAYNEQFF
TRBJ2-7,TRBV29-1,TRBD2,NA,TGCAGCGTTGAGAAGGGTCTTAGCGGGATGGGGTACGAGCAGTACTTC,CSVEKGLSGMGYEQYF
TRBJ2-7,TRBV5-1,TRBD1,NA,TGCGCCAGCAGCTCCGGGACAGGGCTCTACGAGCAGTACTTC,CASSSGTGLYEQYF
TRBJ2-7,TRBV29-1,NA,few,TGCAGCGTTGCAGTGCAGGTCTCCTACGAGCAGTACTTC,CSVAVQVSYEQYF
TRBJ2-1,TRBV10-3,TRBD2,NA,TGTGCCACGACTAGCGGGAGTGTGGAGCAGTTCTTC,CATTSGSVEQFF
TRBJ2-1,TRBV5-4,TRBD2,NA,TGTGCCAGCAAGGCGGTAGCGGGAGATTTTTCTGAGCAGTTCTTC,CASKAVAGDFSEQFF
TRBJ1-1,TRBV6-2/TRBV6-3,NA,NA,TGTGCCAGCAGTGGATATCGGGCAGGAAGGTTTTTCTTT,CASSGYRAGRFFF
TRBJ2-7,TRBV7-2,NA,NA,TGTGCCAGCAGCTTACTGGCAATCAGGGCCTACGAGCAGTACTTC,CASSLLAIRAYEQYF
TRBJ2-3,TRBV2,NA,NA,TGTGCCAGCAGAATAGCAGGAGATACGCAGTATTTT,CASRIAGDTQYF
TRBJ2-5,TRBV7-9,NA,NA,TGTGCCAGCAGCTTAGGCAGGGGAGGGAAACAACAAGAGACCCAGTACTTC,CASSLGRGGKQQETQYF
TRBJ2-1,TRBV25-1,TRBD1,NA,TGTGCCAGCGCAACGAGGGGGCTTGGGGAGCAGTTCTTC,CASATRGLGEQFF
TRBJ1-6,TRBV3-1/TRBV3-2,NA,NA,TGTGCCAGCAGCCAAGGGGGGGGACACCACTTT,CASSQGGGHHF
TRBJ1-1,TRBV6-5,NA,NA,TGTGCCAGCAGTTACGTCGCGGGGGCTCGCACTGAAGCTTTCTTT,CASSYVAGARTEAFF
TRBJ2-6,TRBV5-6,TRBD1,NA,TGTGCCAGCAGCTCATACAGGGGAGAGGGGCCCTCTGGGGCCAACGTCCTGACTTTC,CASSSYRGEGPSGANVLTF
TRBJ1-4,TRBV6-6,NA,NA,TGTGCCAGCAGTTACGGCAGGGGTGGAACTAATGAAAAACTGTTTTTT,CASSYGRGGTNEKLFF
TRBJ1-2,TRBV4-3,NA,large,TGCGCCAGCAGCCAAGATTTGTTGGTGGGCTACACCTTC,CASSQDLLVGYTF
TRBJ2-3,TRBV28,TRBD2,NA,TGTGCCAGCAGTGGGACTAGCGGGGCTCTCACAGATACGCAGTATTTT,CASSGTSGALTDTQYF
TRBJ1-1,TRBV20-1,TRBD1,NA,TGCAGTGCTAGTGGACCCAGGGGGGGGCAGAACACTGAAGCTTTCTTT,CSASGPRGGQNTEAFF
TRBJ2-3,TRBV29-1,NA,NA,TGCAGCGTTGAAGGGACAAACACAGATACGCAGTATTTT,CSVEGTNTDTQYF
TRBJ1-5,TRBV6-1,NA,NA,TGTGCCAGCAGTGAAGGCAATCAGCCCCAGCATTTT,CASSEGNQPQHF
TRBJ2-1,TRBV3-1/TRBV3-2,TRBD2,NA,TGTGCCAGCACCCGCCGAGCGGGGGCAGACAATGAGCAGTTCTTC,CASTRRAGADNEQFF
TRBJ2-3,TRBV19,TRBD1,NA,TGTGCCAGTAGACGGACAGGGGGCCCAGATACGCAGTATTTT,CASRRTGGPDTQYF
TRBJ1-4,TRBV6-5,NA,NA,TGTGCCAGCAGGGCCCTGGGTCGTGCCAATGAAAAACTGTTTTTT,CASRALGRANEKLFF
TRBJ2-5,TRBV7-9,TRBD1,NA,TGTGCCAGCAGCGGAGGGACAGGGGAACGGGAGACCCAGTACTTC,CASSGGTGERETQYF
TRBJ1-3,TRBV28,NA,NA,TGTGCCAGTCGTGGGCTTCAAGGATACACCATATATTTT,CASRGLQGYTIYF
TRBJ2-2,TRBV11-1,NA,NA,TGTGCCAGCAGCTTAGGGCAGGGACACACCGGGGAGCTGTTTTTT,CASSLGQGHTGELFF
TRBJ2-2,TRBV5-1,NA,NA,TGCGCCAGCAGCTTGGGCGACTACAACACCGGGGAGCTGTTTTTT,CASSLGDYNTGELFF
TRBJ2-2,TRBV7-6,NA,NA,TGTGCCAGCAGCTTCATGTTCACGGGCACCGGGGAGCTGTTTTTT,CASSFMFTGTGELFF
TRBJ2-6,TRBV7-2,TRBD1,NA,TGTGCCAGCAGCTCCTCGGGACAGGTAAACTCTGGGGCCAACGTCCTGACTTTC,CASSSSGQVNSGANVLTF
TRBJ2-1,TRBV4-2,NA,few,TGTGCCAGCAGCCAAGATCAATATAGGTTCGGTTACAATGAGCAGTTCTTC,CASSQDQYRFGYNEQFF
TRBJ1-2,TRBV9,NA,NA,TGTGCCAGCAGCGCCGGAAGGGTTAACTATGGCTACACCTTC,CASSAGRVNYGYTF
TRBJ2-3,TRBV11-1,TRBD2,NA,TGTGCCAGCAGCCCCCCGGGACTAGCGGGGGGGCCGCAGTATTTT,CASSPPGLAGGPQYF
TRBJ1-1,TRBV14,NA,few,TGTGCCAGCAGCCAAGGGAAGAACACTGAAGCTTTCTTT,CASSQGKNTEAFF
TRBJ1-1,TRBV2,NA,NA,TGTGCCAGCAGTGCCAACCGGGGGCAGAACACTGAAGCTTTCTTT,CASSANRGQNTEAFF
TRBJ2-1,TRBV28,NA,NA,TGTGCCAGCAGTTTACGGCCGTTGAGGTTTCGGAGCACCTACAATGAGCAGTTCTTC,CASSLRPLRFRSTYNEQFF
TRBJ1-2,TRBV7-2,TRBD1,NA,TGTGCCAGCAGCCGGGGGGACAGCCTCTTAGATGGCTACACCTTC,CASSRGDSLLDGYTF
TRBJ1-2,TRBV27,NA,NA,TGTGCCAGCAGTTTGGGTGCCGGATTGGGTGGCTACACCTTC,CASSLGAGLGGYTF
TRBJ1-2,TRBV9,NA,NA,TGTGCCAGCAGCGTAGATGGGATTTCCTATGGCTACACCTTC,CASSVDGISYGYTF